These 17 T cell receptor beta chains originate from one sample sequenced in a study of spatial heterogeneity in lung cancer. No antigen has been identified for these receptors. TCRdb used MiXCR to reprocess the 5' RACE reads, holding one entry per CDR3 protein. The table lists 25,000 to 30,000 distinct CDR3 sequences, 7.1% of them singletons, with approximately 23% in the top ten. General study findings and limits: Tumors with more nonsynonymous mutations had more expanded intratumoral alpha and beta TCRs.

This sample's time point: sample taken at primary tumor resection. The sequenced sample was lung tumor tissue, obtained at surgery. The receptors stem from a male donor with early-stage non-small cell lung cancer.

CDR3 coding DNA: TGTGCCAGCAGCTTGACAGGCGGCTCTGGAAACACCATATATTTT. Amino acids: CASSLTGGSGNTIYF. V gene TRBV7-2 combines with J gene TRBJ1-3, with a tentative D call TRBD1 (6 bases). The CDR3 loop spans 15 amino acids. Germline CDR1 reads SGHTA; CDR2 reads FQGNSA. Trimming shortened V by 3 bases and J by 0 bases, and 9 bases separated the two germline ends.

About this clonotype itself: A much larger clone lies one base from this, so it may be a read error. This chain joins TRBV24-1 and TRBJ2-1; 9 bases are shared with TRBD1. The CDR3 covers 16 residues. Germline loops: CDR1 KGHDR, CDR2 SFDVKD. V lost 4 bases to trimming and J lost 4 bases; unmatched junction nucleotides: 7. CDR3 loop: CATSDSRQGVYNEQFF. The CDR3 nucleotides read TGTGCCACCAGTGACTCAAGACAGGGGGTATACAATGAGCAGTTCTTC.

In its sample, this clonotype was seen many times. The chain has TRBV2 and TRBJ2-3; TRBD2 matches 10 bases. From germline, CDR1 is SNHLY and CDR2 FYNNEI. V shed 7 bases and J 3 bases; nucleotides not matched to a gene: 10. The CDR3 extends over 16 amino acids. Written as DNA, the CDR3 is TGTGCCAGCACCCTTAGCGGGGGGACGAGGACAGATACGCAGTATTTT. Encoded protein: CASTLSGGTRTDTQYF.

In its sample, this clonotype was seen many times. The J gene is TRBJ2-1, the V gene TRBV3-1; 11 bases match TRBD2. Losses at the gene ends were 3 bases for V and 2 bases for J; bases not matched to a gene: 3. Germline CDR1 reads LGHDT; CDR2 reads YNNKEL (reference sequence). This CDR3 has 16 residues. CDR3 loop: CASSQGLAVTYNEQFF. The DNA for the CDR3 is TGTGCCAGCAGCCAGGGACTAGCGGTCACCTACAATGAGCAGTTCTTC.

Points on this clonotype: One base away lies a much larger clone, so this may be a sequencing read error. The rearrangement links TRBV5-6 to TRBJ2-1; 7 bases are a match to TRBD1. The J call is uncertain, as TRBJ2-7 better fits the DNA end. Per germline, CDR1 SGHDT and CDR2 YYEEEE. The CDR3 totals 14 residues. CDR3 amino acids: CASSLGTVRVEQYF. The CDR3 DNA reads as TGTGCCAGCAGCTTAGGGACAGTTCGGGTTGAGCAGTACTTC.

For the CDR3, the DNA is TGTGCCAGCAGTCCGGGACAGAGTTACGAGCAGTACTTC. Translation: CASSPGQSYEQYF. The chain has TRBV12-3 or TRBV12-4 and TRBJ2-7; 7 nucleotides match TRBD1. Trimming removed 5 bases from V and 4 bases from J; junction bases left unmatched: 5. The CDR3 length is 13 residues.

This clonotype was counted many times. The genes are TRBV28 and TRBJ1-1; D call uncertain. Trimming removed 6 bases from V and 0 bases from J, with 8 bases in between. There are 13 residues in the CDR3. Germline loops: CDR1 MDHEN, CDR2 SYDVKM. CDR3 amino acids: CASSPPMNTEAFF. The DNA of the CDR3 is TGTGCCAGCAGCCCCCCCATGAACACTGAAGCTTTCTTT. Complete variable domain (other parts from reference TRBV28 and TRBJ1-1): DVKVTQSSRYLVKRTGEKVFLECVQDMDHENMFWYRQDPGLGLRLIYFSYDVKMKEKGDIPEGYSVSREKKERFSLILESASTNQTSMYLCASSPPMNTEAFFGQGTRLTVV.

This clonotype was recorded a few times. The chain is built from TRBV10-3 and TRBJ2-7; the D gene is possibly TRBD2 (6 bases). This CDR3 comprises 14 residues. Germline CDR1 ENHRY, CDR2 SYGVKD. V lost 8 bases and J 5 bases, leaving 19 bases between the germline ends. CDR3 sequence (DNA): TGTGCCATCGGAGGGCGGACAAACGAGGACGAGCAGTACTTC. It yields the protein CAIGGRTNEDEQYF.

The rearrangement uses TRBV5-4 and TRBJ2-3; unclear D gene. Deletions cut 4 bases from V and 6 bases from J, with 18 bases between. Germline values: CDR1 SGHNT, CDR2 YYREEE (reference sequence). The CDR3 is 15 residues long. The CDR3 DNA is TGTGCCAGCAGCCTTAACCGGGCCGTGGCCGATACGCAGTATTTT. This translates into CASSLNRAVADTQYF. The whole variable domain, remainder taken from reference TRBV5-4 and TRBJ2-3, is ETGVTQSPTHLIKTRGQQVTLRCSSQSGHNTVSWYQQALGQGPQFIFQYYREEENGRGNFPPRFSGLQFPNYSSELNVNALELDDSALYLCASSLNRAVADTQYFGPGTRLTVL.

This clonotype was picked up many times. The chain joins TRBV7-2 to TRBJ1-2, with 11 bases aligning to TRBD1. V dropped 5 bases and J dropped 5; count of bases not matched to a gene: 7. CDR1 and CDR2 from the germline V gene are SGHTA and FQGNSA. The CDR3 is 15 residues long. CDR3 residues: CASSPRDRGAYGYTF. CDR3 in DNA: TGTGCCAGCAGCCCCCGGGACAGGGGGGCTTATGGCTACACCTTC.

In this sample, this clonotype turned up many times. The J gene is TRBJ2-7, the V gene TRBV5-1; D gene unclear. V lost 0 bases to trimming and J lost 2 bases, with 9 bases between them. Germline V gives CDR1 SGHRS, CDR2 YFSETQ. This CDR3 is built from 14 residues. The CDR3 DNA sequence: TGCGCCAGCAGCTTGGGGGTCTTTCCCTACGAGCAGTACTTC. Translating it yields CASSLGVFPYEQYF.

The V and J genes are TRBV7-2 and TRBJ2-3; 14 nucleotides line up with TRBD2. Germline CDR1 is SGHTA and CDR2 is FQGNSA. The CDR3 has 19 amino acids. V lost 5 bases to trimming and J lost 2 bases; unmatched junction nucleotides: 12. The CDR3 loop reads CASSRGGLAGGLNTDTQYF. CDR3 coding DNA: TGTGCCAGCAGCCGAGGCGGACTAGCGGGGGGTCTTAACACAGATACGCAGTATTTT.

This clonotype was counted many times. The J gene is TRBJ2-7, the V gene TRBV6-1; D might be TRBD1 (6 bases). The germline gives CDR1 MNHNS, CDR2 SASEGT. The CDR3 consists of 15 residues. V was shortened by 9 bases and J by 1 base, with 19 bases between the two germline ends. CDR3 sequence (DNA): TGTGCCAGTCAAACAATGACAGGTTATTCCTACGAGCAGTACTTC. This gives the protein CASQTMTGYSYEQYF.

This clonotype was seen at least ten times. The V gene is TRBV6-6, the J gene TRBJ1-2; 9 nucleotides line up with TRBD1. The V segment lost 8 bases and the J segment 4 bases; nucleotides outside the gene matches: 8. Germline-derived CDR1 and CDR2 are MNHNY and SVGAGI (reference sequence). The CDR3 runs to 14 residues. Here the CDR3 DNA reads TGTGCCAGCGGGGGGACAGGGACGGTCTATGGCTACACCTTC. It yields the protein CASGGTGTVYGYTF.

V is TRBV28 and J is TRBJ2-1; weak D call: TRBD2 (6 bases). Trimming removed 3 bases at V and 8 bases at J, with 17 bases between. This CDR3 has 15 residues. CDR1 and CDR2 from the germline V gene are MDHEN and SYDVKM. CDR3 coding DNA: TGTGCCAGCAGTTTTTCTCGCGGGAACATCTATGAGCAGTTCTTC. It codes for CASSFSRGNIYEQFF.

In its sample, this clonotype was seen a few times. This chain links TRBV18 with TRBJ2-5; TRBD1 might be the D (6 bases). This CDR3 is built from 15 residues. Trimming left V 3 bases short and J 4 bases short, with 15 bases between. CDR1 and CDR2 (germline): KGHSH, LQKENI. CDR3 coding DNA: TGTGCCAGCTCACCCTCAGGACAGTTAGGAGAGACCCAGTACTTC. Its protein is CASSPSGQLGETQYF.

This clonotype appeared many times. The chain links TRBV10-3 to TRBJ1-1; D not resolved. The V gene's germline CDR1 is ENHRY and CDR2 SYGVKD. The CDR3 sequence is 13 residues long. V was trimmed by 9 bases and J by 4 bases, leaving 15 bases between them. The CDR3 is CAIFRAPGTEAFF. CDR3 DNA sequence: TGTGCCATTTTCAGAGCTCCGGGCACTGAAGCTTTCTTT.